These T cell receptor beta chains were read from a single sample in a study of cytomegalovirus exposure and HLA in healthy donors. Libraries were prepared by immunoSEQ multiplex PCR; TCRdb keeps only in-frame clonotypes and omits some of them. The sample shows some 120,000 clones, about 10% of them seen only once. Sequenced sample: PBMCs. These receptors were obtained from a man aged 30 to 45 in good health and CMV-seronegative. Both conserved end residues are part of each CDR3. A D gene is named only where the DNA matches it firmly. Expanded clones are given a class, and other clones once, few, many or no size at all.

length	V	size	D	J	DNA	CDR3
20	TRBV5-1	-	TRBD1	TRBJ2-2	TGCGCCAGCAGCTTGTTCCGGACAGGAAGTATAGGGGCCAACACCGGGGAGCTGTTTTTT	CASSLFRTGSIGANTGELFF
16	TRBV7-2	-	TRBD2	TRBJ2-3	TGTGCCAGCAGCTTAAGGGGACTAGCGATCCCAGATACGCAGTATTTT	CASSLRGLAIPDTQYF
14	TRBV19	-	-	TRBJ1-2	TGTGCCAGTACCCCGACCGGGACTCCTTACCGCTACACCTTC	CASTPTGTPYRYTF
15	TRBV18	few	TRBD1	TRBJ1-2	TGTGCCAGCTCACCACCGGACAGGGGGCGCCGCGGCTACACCTTC	CASSPPDRGRRGYTF
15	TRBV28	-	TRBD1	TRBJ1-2	TGTGCCAGCAAAACCCGCCAGGGGGAAAACTATGGCTACACCTTC	CASKTRQGENYGYTF
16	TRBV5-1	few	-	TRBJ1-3	TGCGCCAGCAGCTTAAATCAGGGGAGCTCTGGAAACACCATATATTTT	CASSLNQGSSGNTIYF
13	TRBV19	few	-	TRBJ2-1	TGTGCCAGTAGTATCAGTGACTACAATGAGCAGTTCTTC	CASSISDYNEQFF
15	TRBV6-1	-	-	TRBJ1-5	TGTGCCAGCAGCGTCGTCTGGGGGGGCAATCAGCCCCAGCATTTT	CASSVVWGGNQPQHF
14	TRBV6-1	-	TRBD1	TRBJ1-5	TGTGCCAGCAGTCTACAGGGGTGGAGTCAGCCCCAGCATTTT	CASSLQGWSQPQHF
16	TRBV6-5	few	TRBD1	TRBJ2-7	TGTGCCAGCAGTTACTGGGGGACAGGGGATTCCTACGAGCAGTACTTC	CASSYWGTGDSYEQYF
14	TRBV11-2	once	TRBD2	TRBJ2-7	TGTGCCAGCAGCCCTAGCGGTTTGACCTACGAGCAGTACTTC	CASSPSGLTYEQYF
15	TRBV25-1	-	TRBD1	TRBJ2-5	TGTGCCAGCAGTGAAAGGCAGGGGGCGCGCGAGACCCAGTACTTC	CASSERQGARETQYF
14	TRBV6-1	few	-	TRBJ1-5	TGTGCCAGCACTGAGGGGGGTAGCAATCAGCCCCAGCATTTT	CASTEGGSNQPQHF
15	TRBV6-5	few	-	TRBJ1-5	TGTGCCAGCAGCCGTGGGGGGTATAGCAATCAGCCCCAGCATTTT	CASSRGGYSNQPQHF
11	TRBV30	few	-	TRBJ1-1	TGTGCCTGGAAGTGGGCCACTGAAGCTTTCTTT	CAWKWATEAFF
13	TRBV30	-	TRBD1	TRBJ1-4	TGTGCCTGGAGTGTAAGGGGGCGAGAAAAACTGTTTTTT	CAWSVRGREKLFF
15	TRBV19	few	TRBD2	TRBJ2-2	TGTGCCAGCATCGTGGGGAGGGCGAACACCGGGGAGCTGTTTTTT	CASIVGRANTGELFF
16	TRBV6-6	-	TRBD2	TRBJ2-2	TGTGCCAGCAGTTATCTTAGCGGGGGGAACACCGGGGAGCTGTTTTTT	CASSYLSGGNTGELFF
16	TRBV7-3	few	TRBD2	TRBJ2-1	TGTGCCAGCAGCCGTGTGTATCAGGGAGGGTTGAATGAGCAGTTCTTC	CASSRVYQGGLNEQFF
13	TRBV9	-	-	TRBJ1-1	TGTGCCAGCATCCCCGTCCGGAACACTGAAGCTTTCTTT	CASIPVRNTEAFF
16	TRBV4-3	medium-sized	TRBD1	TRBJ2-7	TGCGCCAGCAGCCAAGAAGGAGGGACAGGGGGCTACGAGCAGTACTTC	CASSQEGGTGGYEQYF
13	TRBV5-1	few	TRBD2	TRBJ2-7	TGCGCCAGCAGCTTTAGCGGGATCTACGAGCAGTACTTC	CASSFSGIYEQYF
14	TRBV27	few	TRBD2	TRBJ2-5	TGTGCCAGCATTCGAGGGACTACCCAAGAGACCCAGTACTTC	CASIRGTTQETQYF
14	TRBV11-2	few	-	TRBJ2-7	TGTGCCAGCAGCTTAGGGCCGGGTTCCTACGAGCAGTACTTC	CASSLGPGSYEQYF
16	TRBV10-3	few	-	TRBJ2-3	TGTGCCATCAGTGAGTCGGCGAGGGTGATCACAGATACGCAGTATTTT	CAISESARVITDTQYF
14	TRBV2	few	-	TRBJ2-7	TGTGCCAGCAGTCGCCCGGTTGCCCCCTACGAGCAGTACTTC	CASSRPVAPYEQYF
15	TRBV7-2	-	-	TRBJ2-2	TGTGCCAGCAGCTTGTCGGGGGTCCTCTCCGGGGAGCTGTTTTTT	CASSLSGVLSGELFF
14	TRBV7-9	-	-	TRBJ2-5	TGTGCCAGCAGCTTACCCGGTTTTCAAGAGACCCAGTACTTC	CASSLPGFQETQYF
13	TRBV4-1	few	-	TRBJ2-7	TGCGCCAGCAGCCGATATACGGAGTACGAGCAGTACTTC	CASSRYTEYEQYF
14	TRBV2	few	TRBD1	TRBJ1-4	TGTGCCAGCAGTGGACAGGGGCCAAATGAAAAACTGTTTTTT	CASSGQGPNEKLFF
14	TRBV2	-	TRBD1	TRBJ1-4	TGTGCCAGCACGATGACAGGGGGAAATGAAAAACTGTTTTTT	CASTMTGGNEKLFF